These 4 T cell receptor beta chains were all obtained from the same sample, sequenced in a study of blood T cells in healthy people across ages. Combining a sample-barcoded 5' primer with a J-beta primer mix, a second PCR ran for 7 to 11 cycles. TCRdb re-called the 5' RACE reads through MiXCR, storing one row per CDR3 protein. The sample holds roughly 1,000,000 distinct CDR3 sequences, around 27% seen once. These data are also associated with another study on T cells of mothers and their children.

The sample taken for sequencing was blood. These TCRs come from a girl aged 2 to 10 in good health.

V is TRBV12-3 or TRBV12-4 and J is TRBJ1-2; D is unresolved. V was cut by 10 bases and J by 6 bases, with 3 bases left in between. CDR3 length: 8 residues. The CDR3 loop is CATNGYTF. The CDR3 region has the DNA TGTGCCACCAATGGCTACACCTTC.

The V gene is TRBV7-9, the J gene TRBJ2-5; TRBD1 aligns across 7 bases. Per the germline V gene, CDR1 is SEHNR and CDR2 is FQNEAQ (reference sequence). V was clipped by 5 bases and J by 4 bases; unmatched bases: 10. The CDR3 runs to 15 residues. CDR3 nucleotides: TGTGCCAGCAGCGGAATCTACAGGGGAGTAGAGACCCAGTACTTC. Protein: CASSGIYRGVETQYF. The full variable domain, with the rest looked up from reference TRBV7-9 and TRBJ2-5, is DTGVSQNPRHKITKRGQNVTFRCDPISEHNRLYWYRQTLGQGPEFLTYFQNEAQLEKSRLLSDRFSAERPKGSFSTLEIQRTEQGDSAMYLCASSGIYRGVETQYFGPGTRLLVL.

The chain employs TRBV25-1 and TRBJ2-7; no reliable D call. The V end was cut by 0 bases, the J end by 2 bases, with 2 bases between. In germline, CDR1 is MGHDK, CDR2 SYGVNS. CDR3 length equals 12 residues. This CDR3 reads CASSEYTYEQYF. The DNA for the CDR3 is TGTGCCAGCAGTGAATATACCTACGAGCAGTACTTC.

V is TRBV5-4 and J is TRBJ2-3, with D tentatively TRBD1 (5 bases). The V end was cut by 0 bases, the J end by 2 bases, with 10 bases between. This CDR3 is 15 amino acids long. The germline gives CDR1 SGHNT, CDR2 YYREEE (reference sequence). This CDR3 reads CASSLVPGNTDTQYF. The CDR3 region has the DNA TGTGCCAGCAGCTTGGTTCCAGGGAACACAGATACGCAGTATTTT. The whole variable domain, remainder taken from reference TRBV5-4 and TRBJ2-3, is ETGVTQSPTHLIKTRGQQVTLRCSSQSGHNTVSWYQQALGQGPQFIFQYYREEENGRGNFPPRFSGLQFPNYSSELNVNALELDDSALYLCASSLVPGNTDTQYFGPGTRLTVL.